The 30 T cell receptor beta chains given below trace back to one sample, sequenced in a study of T cell repertoires in ileal Crohn's disease. The data were produced by immunoSEQ multiplex PCR, yet TCRdb's version contains in-frame clones alone and is incomplete. The table lists approximately 2,200 clones, roughly 60% of them singletons. The time point was: neoterminal ileum biopsy at postoperative endoscopy, about 6 months after surgery. Sequencing was performed on ileal tissue. Receptor source: an adult with Crohn's disease.

V is TRBV5-1 and J is TRBJ1-1; the D is unclear. Germline assignment: CDR1 SGHRS and CDR2 YFSETQ. The CDR3 spans 13 residues. V was pared by 7 bases and J by 2 bases, with 12 bases between. The CDR3 DNA follows: TGCGCCAGCTGCCCAGGCTCTAACACTGAAGCTTTCTTT. Its protein product is CASCPGSNTEAFF.

A few counts support this clone. The chain recombines TRBV5-5 with TRBJ2-1; TRBD1 aligns across 7 bases. The V gene end was trimmed by 4 bases and the J gene end by 8 bases; junction bases not matched to a gene: 9. The CDR3 sequence is 14 residues long. CDR1 SGHKS and CDR2 YYEKEE come from the germline V gene (reference sequence). CDR3: CASSPLTGRDEQFF. The CDR3 DNA sequence: TGTGCCAGCAGCCCTCTGACAGGGCGGGATGAGCAGTTCTTC.

The chain couples TRBV19 to TRBJ2-3; the D gene is possibly TRBD2 (5 bases). The CDR3 has 13 amino acids. Per germline, CDR1 LNHDA and CDR2 SQIVND (reference sequence). The V and J ends lost 7 bases and 3 bases respectively, with 11 bases between them. The CDR3 sequence is CASKRDPTDTQYF. The CDR3 DNA reads TGTGCCAGTAAACGGGATCCTACAGATACGCAGTATTTT. Combining the CDR3 with reference TRBV19 and TRBJ2-3 gives the whole variable domain DGGITQSPKYLFRKEGQNVTLSCEQNLNHDAMYWYRQDPGQGLRLIYYSQIVNDFQKGDIAEGYSVSREKKESFPLTVTSAQKNPTAFYLCASKRDPTDTQYFGPGTRLTVL.

The chain combines TRBV30 with TRBJ2-7; D perhaps matches TRBD1 (5 bases). Trimming shortened V by 3 bases and J by 6 bases, and 12 bases separated the two germline ends. The CDR3 has 12 amino acids. Germline V gene sequence: CDR1 GTSNPN, CDR2 SVGIG (reference sequence). The CDR3 DNA is TGTGCCTGGAGCCCTGGGGCACTCGAGCAGTACTTC. The encoded protein is CAWSPGALEQYF.

Remarks on this clone: The germline gene is not matched at one end of the junction; a read error may be the cause. This chain joins TRBV5-1 and TRBJ2-7; D remains ambiguous. The CDR3 covers 15 residues. From germline, CDR1 is SGHRS and CDR2 YFSETQ. The CDR3, as DNA: TGCGCCAGCAGCTTGGTCGGCGCCCTATCCTACGAGCGGTACTTC. It codes for CASSLVGALSYERYF.

The CDR3 DNA sequence: TGTGCCTGGAGACTCCAGGGTTCCGGGGAGCTGTTTTTT. Translation gives CAWRLQGSGELFF. The V and J genes are TRBV30 and TRBJ2-2, with D maybe TRBD1 (5 bases). This CDR3 region has 13 residues. Trimming cost V 3 bases and J 6 bases, with 11 bases left between them. Germline V gene lookup returns CDR1 GTSNPN and CDR2 SVGIG (reference sequence).

This clone was seen only once. The V call is TRBV6-5, the J call TRBJ2-7; 10 nucleotides line up with TRBD2. Germline V gene sequence: CDR1 MNHEY, CDR2 SVGAGI. V dropped 5 bases and J dropped 2; count of bases not matched to a gene: 3. CDR3 length: 14 residues. This CDR3 reads CASSGAGGTYEQYF. CDR3 DNA sequence: TGTGCCAGCAGTGGAGCGGGAGGGACCTACGAGCAGTACTTC.

The rearrangement uses TRBV10-2 and TRBJ2-2; D is uncertain. This CDR3 is 12 amino acids long. Germline lookup yields CDR1 WSHSY and CDR2 SAAADI. Trimming shortened V by 6 bases and J by 1 base, and 3 bases separated the two germline ends. The CDR3 region has the DNA TGCGCCAGCAGGCGGAACACCGGGGAGCTGTTTTTT. This encodes CASRRNTGELFF.

V and J are TRBV6-1 and TRBJ1-4; TRBD1 aligns across 7 bases. CDR3 length equals 18 residues. V lost 2 bases to trimming and J lost 15 bases; unmatched junction nucleotides: 24. Germline CDR1 reads MNHNS; CDR2 reads SASEGT. CDR3: CASSEMVGNLRGARVVFF. CDR3 in DNA: TGTGCCAGCAGTGAAATGGTGGGAAACCTCAGGGGGGCAAGAGTAGTGTTTTTT.

The chain joins TRBV20-1 to TRBJ2-3; tentatively, D is TRBD2 (5 bases). V dropped 6 bases and J dropped 10 bases, with 14 bases sitting between them. The germline gives CDR1 DFQATT, CDR2 SNEGSKA (reference sequence). The CDR3 is 11 amino acids. The CDR3 reads CSAPAGGAQYF. CDR3 DNA: TGCAGTGCGCCGGCCGGAGGAGCGCAGTATTTT.

This clone was counted between two and nine times. V is TRBV19 and J is TRBJ2-7, with D uncertain. CDR3 length equals 15 residues. Germline V gives CDR1 LNHDA, CDR2 SQIVND (reference sequence). Trimming stripped 0 bases from V and 2 bases from J, with 11 bases between. The CDR3 sequence: CASSIEASLAYEQYF. CDR3 bases: TGTGCCAGTAGTATAGAGGCCAGTCTCGCCTACGAGCAGTACTTC.

The chain couples TRBV7-9 to TRBJ2-3; no firm D call. The V end was cut by 2 bases, the J end by 0 bases, with 12 bases between. The length of the CDR3 is 16 residues. The germline gives CDR1 SEHNR, CDR2 FQNEAQ (reference sequence). The DNA of the CDR3 is TGTGCCAGCAGCTTACAGCCGCTAGATAGCACAGATACGCAGTATTTT. Protein sequence: CASSLQPLDSTDTQYF.

The rearrangement links TRBV7-6 to TRBJ2-1, with TRBD2 matching over 7 bases. The CDR3 is 14 amino acids. CDR1 is SGHVS and CDR2 is FNYEAQ in the germline V gene. Unmatched junction bases numbered 9, after V lost 6 bases and J lost 7 bases. This CDR3 is CASSPGGGGNEQFF. In DNA form, the CDR3 reads TGTGCCAGCAGTCCGGGGGGAGGTGGGAATGAGCAGTTCTTC.

The chain is built from TRBV5-6 and TRBJ1-2, with a weak D call TRBD1 (5 bases). The CDR3 is made up of 14 amino acids. V lost 4 bases and J lost 5, with 15 bases in between. Germline CDR1 SGHDT, CDR2 YYEEEE. The chain's CDR3 is CASSPLGGNYGYTF. DNA for the CDR3: TGTGCCAGCAGCCCATTGGGGGGTAATTATGGCTACACCTTC. The whole variable domain, remainder taken from reference TRBV5-6 and TRBJ1-2, is DAGVTQSPTHLIKTRGQQVTLRCSPKSGHDTVSWYQQALGQGPQFIFQYYEEEERQRGNFPDRFSGHQFPNYSSELNVNALLLGDSALYLCASSPLGGNYGYTFGSGTRLTVV.

This clone has only a few counts. V usage is TRBV6-1 and J usage is TRBJ2-5; 11 nucleotides agree with TRBD1. V gave up 4 bases and J gave up 5 bases; unmatched junction bases: 3. The CDR3 totals 14 residues. Germline V gene data show CDR1 as MNHNS and CDR2 as SASEGT. The CDR3 sequence: CASSGGQGGETQYF. The DNA of the CDR3 is TGTGCCAGCAGTGGGGGACAGGGGGGTGAGACCCAGTACTTC.

A few counts support this clone. This chain links TRBV19 with TRBJ1-2; TRBD1 matches 7 bases. In germline, CDR1 is LNHDA, CDR2 SQIVND (reference sequence). V lost 6 bases and J lost 2; bases outside the gene matches: 12. CDR3 length: 16 amino acids. CDR3 in DNA: TGTGCCAGTAGGCCCCGGGACAGAGTGTTAAACTATGGCTACACCTTC. Translated, it gives CASRPRDRVLNYGYTF. Based on the CDR3 plus reference TRBV19 and TRBJ1-2, the full variable domain is DGGITQSPKYLFRKEGQNVTLSCEQNLNHDAMYWYRQDPGQGLRLIYYSQIVNDFQKGDIAEGYSVSREKKESFPLTVTSAQKNPTAFYLCASRPRDRVLNYGYTFGSGTRLTVV.

This sequence joins TRBV14 and TRBJ2-1, with 13 bases fitting TRBD2. The CDR3 runs to 16 residues. From germline, CDR1 is SGHDN and CDR2 FVKESK. The V segment lost 2 bases and the J segment 8 bases; nucleotides outside the gene matches: 6. The CDR3 DNA is TGTGCCAGCAGCCAACCACCGGGACTAGCGGGGTATGAGCAGTTCTTC. It encodes CASSQPPGLAGYEQFF.

The rearrangement links TRBV10-3 to TRBJ1-2, with D possibly being TRBD1 (6 bases). Trimming pared 3 bases from V and 2 bases from J, leaving 16 bases between. The germline V gene has CDR1 ENHRY and CDR2 SYGVKD. The CDR3 is made up of 16 amino acids. The CDR3 spells CAISDAGRTANYGYTF. CDR3 sequence (DNA): TGTGCCATCAGTGACGCTGGACGGACAGCAAACTATGGCTACACCTTC.

This clone was seen a handful of times. The chain combines TRBV29-1 with TRBJ2-7; 10 nucleotides line up with TRBD1. CDR3 length equals 13 residues. In germline, CDR1 is SQVTM, CDR2 ANQGSEA. Trimming cost V 7 bases and J 2 bases; bases outside gene matches: 5. As DNA, the CDR3 is TGCAGCGGGACCGGACAGGGGGCCTACGAGCAGTACTTC. It specifies CSGTGQGAYEQYF.

V gene TRBV7-9 combines with J gene TRBJ2-7; unclear D gene. The V and J ends lost 4 bases and 2 bases respectively, with 18 bases between them. Germline values: CDR1 SEHNR, CDR2 FQNEAQ (reference sequence). The CDR3 has 16 amino acids. In nucleotides, the CDR3 is TGTGCCAGCAGCTCTCAGCGCACCCCTGCTCCCTACGAGCAGTACTTC. It codes for CASSSQRTPAPYEQYF.

J is TRBJ2-2 and V is TRBV27; D possibly corresponds to TRBD1 (6 bases). V lost 5 bases and J lost 4, with 20 bases in between. CDR1 MNHEY and CDR2 SMNVEV come from the germline V gene (reference sequence). The CDR3 is 17 residues long. CDR3 sequence: CASSVNHRVTATGELFF. CDR3 sequence (DNA): TGTGCCAGCAGTGTAAATCACAGGGTTACCGCCACCGGGGAGCTGTTTTTT.

CDR3 DNA: TGTGCCAGCAGCTTAGTGAGGGGGCGCTCCTACGAGCAGTACTTC. It encodes CASSLVRGRSYEQYF. This chain links TRBV11-2 with TRBJ2-7; 7 bases agree with TRBD1. The CDR3 has 15 amino acids. After removal of 1 base from V and 0 bases from J, the junction contained 3 bases not matched to a gene. The germline V gene has CDR1 SGHAT and CDR2 FQNNGV.

Only one count was recorded for this clone. The V gene is TRBV6-1, the J gene TRBJ1-1; D is undetermined. The germline gives CDR1 MNHNS, CDR2 SASEGT. This CDR3 is 13 amino acids long. Deletions cut 7 bases from V and 0 bases from J, with 9 bases between. The CDR3 sequence: CASIDWVNTEAFF. The CDR3 nucleotides are TGTGCCAGCATCGACTGGGTGAACACTGAAGCTTTCTTT.

This rearrangement joins TRBV5-8 to TRBJ2-5; D unresolved. V shed 0 bases and J shed 2 bases, with 5 bases lying between them. From germline, CDR1 is SGHTS and CDR2 YDEGEE. This CDR3 region has 13 residues. Here the CDR3 reads CASSLGQQETQYF. CDR3 DNA: TGTGCCAGCAGCTTGGGGCAGCAAGAGACCCAGTACTTC.

This chain uses TRBV29-1 with TRBJ1-2; D remains ambiguous. CDR1 is SQVTM, CDR2 ANQGSEA, per germline. CDR3 length: 13 residues. The germline V and J ends were trimmed by 6 bases and 8 bases, with 19 bases remaining between them. The CDR3 DNA reads as TGCAGCGTCGCCGGGAAAACAACGGGAGGCTACACCTTC. Protein product: CSVAGKTTGGYTF.

The chain links TRBV6-5 to TRBJ2-5, with TRBD2 as a possible D gene (5 bases). The CDR3 loop spans 16 amino acids. The V end was cut by 2 bases, the J end by 5 bases, with 18 bases between. Looked up from germline, CDR1 is MNHEY and CDR2 is SVGAGI. Here the CDR3 DNA reads TGTGCCAGCAGTTACCGTCGGTTCGGGGTCTTGGAGACCCAGTACTTC. Residues: CASSYRRFGVLETQYF.

The chain joins TRBV28 to TRBJ1-5; weak D call: TRBD1 (6 bases). The CDR3 extends over 15 amino acids. The germline V gene has CDR1 MDHEN and CDR2 SYDVKM. The V end lost 7 bases, the J end lost 1 base, and 14 bases lay between the germline ends. CDR3 nucleotides: TGTGCCAGCATAACAGGGAGAACGAGCAATCAGCCCCAGCATTTT. Amino acid sequence: CASITGRTSNQPQHF.

The CDR3 here is CASSAGQGVTDTQYF. The CDR3 nucleotides are TGTGCCAGCAGTGCTGGACAGGGGGTGACAGATACGCAGTATTTT. The V and J genes are TRBV2 and TRBJ2-3, with 10 nucleotides matching TRBD1. The trim removed 4 bases at V and 3 bases at J, leaving 4 bases unmatched. The CDR3 runs to 15 residues. Germline-derived CDR1 and CDR2 are SNHLY and FYNNEI.

The sample holds a few counts of this clone. The rearrangement joins TRBV27 to TRBJ1-5; D is perhaps TRBD1 (6 bases). CDR3 length: 15 residues. V gave up 6 bases and J gave up 4 bases, with 16 bases separating them. Germline assignment: CDR1 MNHEY and CDR2 SMNVEV (reference sequence). This CDR3 is CASRQGWALNQPQHF. CDR3 in DNA: TGTGCCAGCAGACAGGGATGGGCCCTTAATCAGCCCCAGCATTTT.

V and J are TRBV19 and TRBJ1-5, with D possibly being TRBD1 (5 bases). V lost 3 bases, J lost 0 bases, and 15 bases lay in between. CDR1 and CDR2 from the germline V gene are LNHDA and SQIVND (reference sequence). The CDR3 is 17 amino acids. In nucleotides, the CDR3 is TGTGCCAGTAGTATGGGCTTTGACAGAGATAGCAATCAGCCCCAGCATTTT. Protein: CASSMGFDRDSNQPQHF.